This T cell receptor beta chain appears in the sequencing data of a study of blood T cell repertoires in COVID-19. TCRdb keeps only in-frame clones here, not all; method: immunoSEQ multiplex PCR. This table has about 280,000 clones, 83% appearing once. This CDR3 is 16 amino acids long. Germline assignment: CDR1 SGHTA and CDR2 FQGNSA. V was clipped by 3 bases and J by 4 bases, with 16 bases between them. V and J are TRBV7-2 and TRBJ2-4; D may be TRBD1 (6 bases). Sequences were obtained from peripheral blood. The TCR sequence derives from a woman aged 50 to 60 who had recovered from COVID-19. This CDR3 is CASSLGGGGPKNIQYF. The CDR3 DNA reads as TGTGCCAGCAGCTTGGGTGGTGGGGGCCCTAAAAACATTCAGTACTTC.